A single sample gave rise to the 30 T cell receptor beta chains below, sequenced in a study of blood T cell repertoires in COVID-19. Sequenced by immunoSEQ multiplex PCR; TCRdb stores in-frame clones only, minus some. The table records roughly 350,000 clones, 85% to 90% of them present only once. Sequenced input: peripheral blood. The receptors come from a woman aged 45-60 years with COVID-19, enrolled during active disease.

The chain uses TRBV3-1 (or the pseudogene TRBV3-2) and TRBJ2-7, with D possibly being TRBD1 (6 bases). The length of the CDR3 is 15 residues. Germline values: CDR1 LGHDT, CDR2 YNNKEL (reference sequence). The V end lost 1 base, the J end lost 4 bases, and 14 bases lay between the germline ends. The CDR3 reads CASSQVPSGQYEQYF. The CDR3 DNA follows: TGTGCCAGCAGCCAAGTGCCATCGGGACAATACGAGCAGTACTTC.

The chain joins TRBV7-3 to TRBJ2-1; 15 bases map to TRBD2. Germline V CDR1 and CDR2: SGHTA, FQGTGA. The CDR3 loop spans 16 amino acids. The ends lost 5 bases at V and 7 bases at J; junction bases unmatched: 6. CDR3 DNA sequence: TGTGCCAGCAGCCCTAGGACTAGCGGGAGGGATAATGAGCAGTTCTTC. Its translation is CASSPRTSGRDNEQFF.

This clone was detected only once. This sequence joins TRBV13 and TRBJ1-1, with 9 nucleotides matching TRBD1. Trimming at V came to 3 bases and at J to 10 bases, leaving 21 bases not matched to a gene. The CDR3 sequence is 18 residues long. CDR1 is PRHDT and CDR2 is FYEKMQ in the germline V gene (reference sequence). CDR3 coding DNA: TGTGCCAGCAGCTTTCTCGGGTCGATGGACAGGGGACAAGTAGGAGCTTTCTTT. Residues: CASSFLGSMDRGQVGAFF.

This chain joins TRBV7-2 and TRBJ2-1, with TRBD1 matching 7 bases. Germline V gene data show CDR1 as SGHTA and CDR2 as FQGNSA. The junction had 7 bases not matched to a gene; V was cut back by 5 bases and J by 0 bases. There are 16 residues in the CDR3. CDR3 in amino acids: CASSPKAGGSYNEQFF. The CDR3 DNA reads TGTGCCAGCAGCCCAAAGGCAGGGGGCTCCTACAATGAGCAGTTCTTC.

This clone was counted a single time. The genes are TRBV7-9 and TRBJ1-4; a weak D match, TRBD1 (5 bases). CDR1 SEHNR and CDR2 FQNEAQ come from the germline V gene (reference sequence). Trimming stripped 2 bases from V and 0 bases from J, with 13 bases between. The CDR3 is 17 amino acids. The CDR3 is CASSLLGGGATNEKLFF. The CDR3 bases are TGTGCCAGCAGCTTACTTGGAGGAGGGGCAACTAATGAAAAACTGTTTTTT.

The chain uses TRBV5-6 and TRBJ1-1, with a weak D call TRBD1 (5 bases). V lost 0 bases and J lost 0, with 9 bases in between. CDR3 size: 15 residues. Germline lookup yields CDR1 SGHDT and CDR2 YYEEEE. This CDR3 is CASSLAVRVNTEAFF. The CDR3 nucleotides are TGTGCCAGCAGCTTGGCGGTCAGGGTGAACACTGAAGCTTTCTTT.

The chain recombines TRBV2 with TRBJ1-5; possible D gene TRBD1, 6 bases. V dropped 6 bases and J dropped 7 bases, with 19 bases sitting between them. The CDR3 loop spans 15 amino acids. Germline V gene sequence: CDR1 SNHLY, CDR2 FYNNEI. The CDR3 coding sequence is TGTGCCAGCAGGGAGCAGGGGTTGATGGGGCAGCCCCAGCATTTT. Its translation is CASREQGLMGQPQHF.

This clone was counted between two and nine times. The sample has other DNA sequences that encode this CDR3 too. The chain recombines TRBV2 with TRBJ1-5, with 10 bases aligning to TRBD1. CDR3 length equals 15 residues. The V gene's germline CDR1 is SNHLY and CDR2 FYNNEI. Unmatched junction bases numbered 4, after V lost 4 bases and J lost 4 bases. CDR3 DNA sequence: TGTGCCAGCAGTGGGGACAGGGGAAAAAATCAGCCCCAGCATTTT. It yields the protein CASSGDRGKNQPQHF.

This clone was observed once. V usage is TRBV5-1 and J usage is TRBJ2-7; TRBD2 matches 7 bases. Unmatched junction bases numbered 10, after V lost 0 bases and J lost 7 bases. The CDR3 length is 15 residues. Germline V CDR1 and CDR2: SGHRS, YFSETQ. The CDR3 DNA follows: TGCGCCAGCAGCTTGGCCCCTCCGGGAGGATGGGAGCAGTACTTC. Translated, it gives CASSLAPPGGWEQYF.

V usage is TRBV6-4 and J usage is TRBJ2-7, with 7 bases aligning to TRBD1. CDR3 length equals 18 residues. J was trimmed by 1 base and V by 2 bases; bases with no gene match: 14. The germline CDR1 and CDR2 sequences are MRHNA and SNTAGT. DNA of the CDR3: TGTGCCAGCAGTGACCGACACCTGGACAGGCTTCCGTCCTACGAGCAGTACTTC. This encodes CASSDRHLDRLPSYEQYF.

The rearrangement links TRBV7-2 to TRBJ1-2; 8 bases agree with TRBD1. Germline loops: CDR1 SGHTA, CDR2 FQGNSA. Trimming at V came to 5 bases and at J to 0 bases, leaving 5 bases not matched to a gene. The CDR3 spans 15 residues. The DNA for the CDR3 is TGTGCCAGCAGCCTTCAGGGGGCGCCTAACTATGGCTACACCTTC. Translating it yields CASSLQGAPNYGYTF.

Here the CDR3 reads CASSYSGQNEKLFF. The CDR3 DNA sequence: TGTGCCAGCAGTTACTCGGGACAGAATGAAAAACTGTTTTTT. The rearrangement uses TRBV6-5 and TRBJ1-4; 7 bases line up with TRBD1. Looked up from germline, CDR1 is MNHEY and CDR2 is SVGAGI. The CDR3 covers 14 residues. The V segment lost 0 bases and the J segment 5 bases; nucleotides outside the gene matches: 0.

This chain joins TRBV6-5 and TRBJ2-7; D may be TRBD1 (7 bases). The germline V gene encodes CDR1 MNHEY and CDR2 SVGAGI. This CDR3 has 15 amino acids. Trimming cost V 2 bases and J 6 bases, with 17 bases left between them. CDR3 loop: CASSYRGRGIGEQYF. CDR3 bases: TGTGCCAGCAGTTACAGGGGGCGCGGGATAGGCGAGCAGTACTTC.

The chain couples TRBV3-1 (or the pseudogene TRBV3-2) to TRBJ1-1; 10 nucleotides align to TRBD1. CDR3 length: 17 amino acids. V was pared by 4 bases and J by 0 bases, with 8 bases of the junction left unmatched. CDR1 and CDR2 from the germline V gene are LGHDT and YNNKEL (reference sequence). The CDR3 is CASSPWDRGVMNTEAFF. CDR3 coding DNA: TGTGCCAGCAGCCCTTGGGACAGGGGAGTCATGAACACTGAAGCTTTCTTT.

The chain recombines TRBV7-5 with TRBJ2-5; TRBD2 is the table's D call, not checked against the DNA. TRBV7-5 corresponds to a pseudogene. CDR3 length equals 17 residues. The chain's CDR3 is CVRSETGTSGTRGTQYF. The DNA for the CDR3 is TGTGTCAGAAGCGAAACCGGGACTAGCGGGACCAGGGGGACCCAGTACTTC.

V gene TRBV5-6 combines with J gene TRBJ1-2; 9 bases agree with TRBD1. The germline V gene has CDR1 SGHDT and CDR2 YYEEEE. The CDR3 is 15 residues long. The trim removed 3 bases at V and 2 bases at J, leaving 5 bases unmatched. The CDR3 protein is CASSWRQGGNYGYTF. DNA of the CDR3: TGTGCCAGCAGCTGGCGACAGGGGGGCAACTATGGCTACACCTTC.

This chain uses TRBV15 with TRBJ2-2, with TRBD2 matching over 7 bases. Unmatched junction bases numbered 10, after V lost 5 bases and J lost 4 bases. Germline CDR1 is LNHNV and CDR2 is YYDKDF (reference sequence). CDR3 length: 16 residues. CDR3 protein: CATSPGTKSSTGELFF. CDR3 nucleotides: TGTGCCACCAGCCCCGGGACTAAATCAAGCACCGGGGAGCTGTTTTTT.

The chain uses TRBV6-8 and TRBJ2-3; TRBD2 matches 13 bases. V lost 6 bases to trimming and J lost 0 bases; unmatched junction nucleotides: 12. Germline loops: CDR1 MNHGY, CDR2 SAAAGT. This CDR3 is built from 19 residues. The CDR3 DNA is TGTGCCAGCAGAGTTTTACCCGGGACTAGCGGGAATAGCACAGATACGCAGTATTTT. Translating it yields CASRVLPGTSGNSTDTQYF.

The V and J genes are TRBV3-1 (or the pseudogene TRBV3-2) and TRBJ2-1, with 7 positions matching TRBD2. The CDR3 sequence is 11 residues long. The germline V gene has CDR1 LGHDT and CDR2 YNNKEL (reference sequence). V shed 6 bases and J 12 bases; nucleotides not matched to a gene: 5. The CDR3 loop reads CASSAGEGQFF. The CDR3, as DNA: TGTGCCAGCAGTGCCGGGGAGGGGCAGTTCTTC.

The chain links TRBV5-1 to TRBJ2-1; 12 nucleotides line up with TRBD2. The CDR3 loop spans 17 amino acids. Unmatched junction bases numbered 4, after V lost 3 bases and J lost 0 bases. The germline gives CDR1 SGHRS, CDR2 YFSETQ. The CDR3 reads CASSSTSGRPSYNEQFF. CDR3 bases: TGCGCCAGCAGCTCGACTAGCGGGAGACCCTCCTACAATGAGCAGTTCTTC.

V and J are TRBV3-1 (or the pseudogene TRBV3-2) and TRBJ2-3; 14 positions agree with TRBD2. This CDR3 is built from 19 residues. Germline assignment: CDR1 LGHDT and CDR2 YNNKEL (reference sequence). After removal of 1 base from V and 1 base from J, the junction contained 7 bases not matched to a gene. The CDR3 here is CASSQVSGGLAGGTDTQYF. The CDR3 nucleotides read TGTGCCAGCAGCCAAGTCTCAGGGGGACTAGCGGGGGGCACAGATACGCAGTATTTT.

V gene TRBV18 combines with J gene TRBJ2-1; 12 bases align to TRBD2. The CDR3 spans 16 residues. Per germline, CDR1 KGHSH and CDR2 LQKENI. Trimming took 0 bases from V and 6 from J; bases not matched to a gene: 3. The CDR3: CASSPPTSGGTNEQFF. The CDR3 region has the DNA TGTGCCAGCTCACCACCGACTAGCGGGGGAACCAATGAGCAGTTCTTC.

This rearrangement joins TRBV5-1 to TRBJ2-7; 7 positions agree with TRBD2. The CDR3 is 16 amino acids. V shed 6 bases and J 4 bases; nucleotides not matched to a gene: 16. The germline CDR1 and CDR2 sequences are SGHRS and YFSETQ. The CDR3 DNA reads TGCGCCAGCATGGCCCGGGCTAGCGGAAAGGCGTACGAGCAGTACTTC. Its protein product is CASMARASGKAYEQYF.

The V call is TRBV25-1, the J call TRBJ2-5; D is unclear. V was shortened by 4 bases and J by 3 bases, with 9 bases between the two germline ends. This CDR3 is built from 13 residues. Germline V lookup: CDR1 MGHDK, CDR2 SYGVNS. As DNA, the CDR3 is TGTGCCAGCAGTGGAACTATAAAAGAGACCCAGTACTTC. This sequence encodes CASSGTIKETQYF.

This chain uses TRBV10-2 with TRBJ2-7; 14 bases map to TRBD2. The CDR3 extends over 17 amino acids. The V segment lost 8 bases and the J segment 0 bases; nucleotides outside the gene matches: 9. Germline V gives CDR1 WSHSY, CDR2 SAAADI. The CDR3, as DNA: TGCGCCAGCTGTCGACTAGCGGGAGGGTCCAACTCCTACGAGCAGTACTTC. Translated, it gives CASCRLAGGSNSYEQYF.

V gene TRBV6-6 combines with J gene TRBJ1-5; 7 bases are shared with TRBD1. The CDR3 has 13 amino acids. V was pared by 2 bases and J by 10 bases, with 5 bases of the junction left unmatched. Germline lookup yields CDR1 MNHNY and CDR2 SVGAGI (reference sequence). The DNA for the CDR3 is TGTGCCAGCAGTTACGACAGGGCGGAACCCCAGCATTTT. It encodes CASSYDRAEPQHF.

The chain employs TRBV3-1 (or the pseudogene TRBV3-2) and TRBJ2-5, with TRBD1 as a possible D gene (5 bases). Germline V CDR1 and CDR2: LGHDT, YNNKEL (reference sequence). There are 15 residues in the CDR3. Trimming stripped 3 bases from V and 3 bases from J, with 14 bases between. CDR3 sequence: CASSQHPTEKETQYF. Here the CDR3 DNA reads TGTGCCAGCAGCCAGCACCCGACAGAGAAAGAGACCCAGTACTTC.

The chain has TRBV4-2 and TRBJ1-1; D gene uncertain. Germline loops: CDR1 LGHNA, CDR2 YNFKEQ. This CDR3 contains 15 residues. Trimming left V 1 base short and J 6 bases short, with 15 bases between. DNA for the CDR3: TGTGCCAGCAGCCAAGTATCTGGAGGTTTCGCTGAAGCTTTCTTT. Translating gives CASSQVSGGFAEAFF.

CDR3 sequence reads: CASSIQGLNYGYTF. CDR3 nucleotide sequence: TGTGCCAGCAGTATACAGGGGCTGAACTATGGCTACACCTTC. This chain connects TRBV6-5 to TRBJ1-2; 7 nucleotides agree with TRBD1. CDR1 is MNHEY, CDR2 SVGAGI, per germline. The V and J ends lost 5 bases and 2 bases, in that order; junction bases with no gene match: 5. The length of the CDR3 is 14 residues.

There are a few counts of this clone. The chain links TRBV10-1 to TRBJ2-1; D gene unclear. The CDR3 is 12 amino acids. Germline V gene data show CDR1 as WNHNN and CDR2 as SYGVQD (reference sequence). Trimming took 2 bases from V and 9 from J, leaving 8 bases between them. The DNA of the CDR3 is TGCGCCAGCAGTGAGGGGTGGGCTGAGCAGTTCTTC. The encoded protein is CASSEGWAEQFF.